What follows are 5 T cell receptor beta chains derived from one specimen sequenced in a study of T cells in Graves' hyperthyroidism and ophthalmopathy. The CDR3 regions of TCR beta were amplified from RNA transcripts. Primed by the HTBI set, a first-round RT-PCR was run on the TCR CDR3. TCRdb recomputed calls from the multiplex PCR reads with MiXCR, one row per CDR3 protein. The table records 300,000 or so distinct CDR3 sequences, approximately 15% of them present only once. Source material: blood. The receptors here all came from a woman aged 60-70 years with Graves' ophthalmopathy.

This clonotype was observed many times. The chain links TRBV9 to TRBJ2-5, with TRBD1 identical over 7 bases. Germline CDR1 SGDLS, CDR2 YYNGEE. The CDR3 covers 12 residues. Trimming removed 3 bases from V and 4 bases from J; junction bases left unmatched: 0. The CDR3 DNA sequence: TGTGCCAGCAGCGCAGGGGGAGAGACCCAGTACTTC. Translation: CASSAGGETQYF.

The chain carries TRBV20-1 and TRBJ1-1, with unresolved D. Germline V gene sequence: CDR1 DFQATT, CDR2 SNEGSKA (reference sequence). The CDR3 spans 13 residues. V was shortened by 2 bases and J by 5 bases, with 12 bases between the two germline ends. CDR3 bases: TGCAGTGCTAGAATACATACCGGGACTGAAGCTTTCTTT. Its translation: CSARIHTGTEAFF.

This clonotype was detected many times. This CDR3 is CSASGPPRTFLISEQFF. The CDR3 bases are TGCAGTGCTAGTGGCCCCCCCAGGACGTTTTTGATCAGTGAGCAGTTCTTC. This sequence joins TRBV20-1 and TRBJ2-1; D is uncertain. Trimming pared 3 bases from V and 9 bases from J, leaving 27 bases between. CDR3 size: 17 residues. CDR1 is DFQATT and CDR2 is SNEGSKA in the germline V gene (reference sequence).

This clonotype has at least ten counts. The CDR3 coding sequence is TGCAGTGCCCTGGACAGGGGTGTCTATCAGCCCCAGCATTTT. Its protein is CSALDRGVYQPQHF. The V and J genes are TRBV20-1 and TRBJ1-5; 9 nucleotides match TRBD1. From germline, CDR1 is DFQATT and CDR2 SNEGSKA (reference sequence). Trimming cost V 6 bases and J 5 bases; bases outside gene matches: 8. The CDR3 covers 14 residues.

This clonotype was recorded at least ten times. The chain uses TRBV3-1 and TRBJ2-7; D remains unclear. The germline V gene encodes CDR1 LGHDT and CDR2 YNNKEL (reference sequence). Trimming took off 0 bases at V and 1 base at J, with 10 bases between the two ends. The CDR3 contains 15 residues. DNA for the CDR3: TGTGCCAGCAGCCAAGATTGGGCGGATTCCTACGAGCAGTACTTC. Encoded protein: CASSQDWADSYEQYF.